The T cell receptor beta chain described here comes from a study of prognosis after radiotherapy for stage I lung cancer. Overall study: No patient received concurrent therapy with stereotactic body radiotherapy.

About this clonotype: A far larger clone differs by one base, so this is likely a read error.

CDR3 length: 12 residues. From germline, CDR1 is MNHGY and CDR2 SAAAGT. V was clipped by 5 bases and J by 7 bases, with 9 bases between them. Genomic DNA yielded TCR beta CDR3, amplified by two-round multiplex PCR. Primers specific to each TRBV and TRBJ gene drove first-round PCR. TCRdb re-analysed the multiplex PCR reads in MiXCR, keeping a single row per CDR3 protein. There are about 12,000 distinct CDR3 sequences in the sample; nearly 55% occur only once, and less than 25% lies in the top ten. The starting material was PBMCs, obtained before or after stereotactic body radiation therapy (not recorded which). The clonotype comes from a donor over 45 with non-small cell lung cancer. The V and J genes are TRBV6-8 and TRBJ1-5; D is ambiguous. The CDR3 spells CASSLTGQPQHF. The DNA for the CDR3 is TGTGCCAGCAGTCTGACGGGGCAGCCCCAGCATTTT.